This T cell receptor (beta chain) was recovered during a study of T-cell memory formation after mild COVID-19. The CDR3 runs 13 residues. Looked up from germline, CDR1 is SEHNR and CDR2 is FQNEAQ (reference sequence). The ends were cut back, 4 bases at V and 4 bases at J, with 11 bases in the middle. Study-wide findings and caveats: Clonal second-wave expansions that peaked on day 37 had unconfirmed SARS-CoV-2 specificity. Contracting clones from day 15 to 85 showed balanced CD4/CD8; later expanders favored CD4+. Among CD4+ contracting clones, most were CM and EM, and CD8+ ones EMRA. Cross-reactive memory appears to have joined, as suggested by some responding clones showing up in pre-infection memory.

Each CDR3 protein is one row after TCRdb ran MiXCR on the 5' RACE reads. The table records fewer than 400,000 distinct CDR3 sequences, about a sixth of them present only once. With respect to this clonotype: The antigen remains undetermined.

This TCR came from a man between 18 and 35 years old who had mild COVID-19 (a few samples of this study predate the infection). Cell type and time point are not known. V is TRBV7-9 and J is TRBJ2-7; D gene unclear. Sequences were obtained from PBMCs or a T cell subset sorted from them (not recorded which). CDR3 protein: CASSSGPIYEQYV. The CDR3 nucleotides read TGTGCCAGCAGCTCCGGACCAATATACGAGCAGTACGTC.